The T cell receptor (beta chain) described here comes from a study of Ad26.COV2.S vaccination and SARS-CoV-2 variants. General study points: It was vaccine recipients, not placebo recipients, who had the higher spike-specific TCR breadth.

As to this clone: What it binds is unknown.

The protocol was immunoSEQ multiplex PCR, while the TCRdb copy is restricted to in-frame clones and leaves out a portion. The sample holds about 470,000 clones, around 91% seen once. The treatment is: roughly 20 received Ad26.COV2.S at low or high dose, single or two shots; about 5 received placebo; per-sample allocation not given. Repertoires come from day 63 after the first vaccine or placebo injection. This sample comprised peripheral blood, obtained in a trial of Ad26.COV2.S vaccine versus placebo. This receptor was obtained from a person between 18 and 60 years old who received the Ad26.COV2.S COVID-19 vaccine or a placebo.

CDR3: CASSLGAGQIQSYEQYF. The CDR3 nucleotides read TGTGCCAGCAGTCTAGGGGCTGGGCAGATCCAATCCTACGAGCAGTACTTC. The chain recombines TRBV28 with TRBJ2-7; weak D call: TRBD1 (5 bases). V was cut by 5 bases and J by 1 base, with 21 bases left in between. Germline CDR1 is MDHEN and CDR2 is SYDVKM. This CDR3 spans 17 amino acids.